The 8 T cell receptor beta chains below were found in one sample sequenced in a study of blood T cell repertoires in COVID-19. Method: immunoSEQ multiplex PCR; TCRdb's copy keeps in-frame clones and lacks some. The sample comprises approximately 300,000 clones, about 93% of which are singletons, and approximately 7.5% rests with the top ten. The sequenced sample was peripheral blood. The receptors come from a woman in her twenties or thirties with COVID-19, enrolled during active disease.

This clone was counted a few times. This rearrangement joins TRBV30 to TRBJ1-1, with D possibly matching TRBD1 (5 bases). Germline values: CDR1 GTSNPN, CDR2 SVGIG (reference sequence). CDR3 size: 13 residues. The V end lost 5 bases, the J end lost 3 bases, and 13 bases lay between the germline ends. CDR3 in amino acids: CAWQRDWDTEAFF. CDR3 nucleotides: TGTGCCTGGCAACGGGACTGGGACACTGAAGCTTTCTTT.

The DNA of the CDR3 is TGTGCCACCAGTGGAACGGAAGAGACCCAGTACTTC. It specifies CATSGTEETQYF. The chain carries TRBV24-1 and TRBJ2-5; no definite D call. This CDR3 has 12 amino acids. Germline lookup yields CDR1 KGHDR and CDR2 SFDVKD. The V and J ends lost 5 bases and 3 bases respectively, with 6 bases between them.

The genes are TRBV6-1 and TRBJ2-3; D is perhaps TRBD2 (5 bases). This CDR3 comprises 15 residues. Trimming cost V 2 bases and J 0 bases, with 9 bases left between them. Germline lookup yields CDR1 MNHNS and CDR2 SASEGT. CDR3 loop: CASSELRASTDTQYF. The CDR3 bases are TGTGCCAGCAGTGAATTGCGGGCTAGCACAGATACGCAGTATTTT.

J is TRBJ1-5 and V is TRBV6-2 or TRBV6-3; the match to TRBD1 covers 10 bases. Germline V gene lookup returns CDR1 MNHEY and CDR2 SVGEGT. The CDR3 spans 15 residues. V shed 4 bases and J 4 bases; nucleotides not matched to a gene: 4. CDR3 in amino acids: CASSSWDRGNQPQHF. The DNA for the CDR3 is TGTGCCAGCAGTTCCTGGGACAGGGGAAATCAGCCCCAGCATTTT.

J is TRBJ1-1 and V is TRBV30; D gene uncertain. The V gene's germline CDR1 is GTSNPN and CDR2 SVGIG (reference sequence). V gave up 4 bases and J gave up 10 bases, with 13 bases separating them. The CDR3 sequence is 11 residues long. The CDR3 reads CAWTRLEGAFF. The DNA for the CDR3 is TGTGCCTGGACCCGCCTAGAGGGAGCTTTCTTT.

This clone appeared once. No DNA is shown, since the ends of the CDR3 on it are uncertain; the CDR3 is the one TCRdb lists. This chain links TRBV28 with TRBJ2-1; TRBD2, as called in the table, went unchecked against the DNA. Per germline, CDR1 MDHEN and CDR2 SYDVKM. The CDR3 extends over 15 residues, inclusive of both ends. The CDR3 loop is CASSFLAGTYNEQFF.

This clone was observed once. J is TRBJ2-6 and V is TRBV6-2 or TRBV6-3; 10 bases align to TRBD2. This CDR3 spans 18 amino acids. Germline V gene data show CDR1 as MNHEY and CDR2 as SVGEGT. Germline trimming cut 5 bases from V and 1 base from J; bases unmatched to any gene: 8. The CDR3 sequence: CASSGSGTSASGANVLTF. The CDR3 nucleotides read TGTGCCAGCAGTGGCTCCGGGACTAGCGCATCTGGGGCCAACGTCCTGACTTTC.

The chain is built from TRBV2 and TRBJ2-5; 9 bases fit TRBD2. J was trimmed by 5 bases and V by 0 bases; bases with no gene match: 7. Germline values: CDR1 SNHLY, CDR2 FYNNEI. This CDR3 region has 16 residues. CDR3 DNA sequence: TGTGCCAGCAGTGAAGCAGGGACTAGCTGGGGGGAGACCCAGTACTTC. This translates into CASSEAGTSWGETQYF.